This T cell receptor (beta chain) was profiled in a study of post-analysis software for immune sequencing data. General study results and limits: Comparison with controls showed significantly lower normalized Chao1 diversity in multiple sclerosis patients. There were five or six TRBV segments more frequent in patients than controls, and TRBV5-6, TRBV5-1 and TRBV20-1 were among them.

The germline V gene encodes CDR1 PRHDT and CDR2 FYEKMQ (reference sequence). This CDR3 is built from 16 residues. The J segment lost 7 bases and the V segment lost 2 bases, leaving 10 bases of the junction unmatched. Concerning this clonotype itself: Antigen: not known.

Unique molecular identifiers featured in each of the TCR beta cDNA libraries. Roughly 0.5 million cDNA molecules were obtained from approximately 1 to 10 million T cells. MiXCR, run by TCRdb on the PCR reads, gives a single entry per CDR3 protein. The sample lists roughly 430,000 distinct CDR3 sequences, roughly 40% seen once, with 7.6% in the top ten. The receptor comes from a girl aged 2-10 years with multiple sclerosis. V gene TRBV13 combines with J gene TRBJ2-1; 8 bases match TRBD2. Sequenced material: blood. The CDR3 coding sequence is TGTGCCAGCAGCTTACTCTTAGGCGGGAGGTGGAATGAGCAGTTCTTC. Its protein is CASSLLLGGRWNEQFF.